This T cell receptor (beta chain) derives from a study of T cell responses to AZD1222 COVID-19 vaccine (dated by TCRdb to the early 2020s). Describing the broader study: AZD1222 recipients whose second dose came at about 4 weeks and those whose second dose came at about 12 weeks were combined into one group, since spike-specific TCR depth and breadth did not differ between the two schedules. Enrollment into the trials was organized by age into subgroups of 18-55, 56-69 and 70-plus years, and those subgroups contained roughly 150, 30 and 60 TCR-sequenced participants, respectively. A total of 230 to 250 trial participants underwent TCR sequencing, of whom around 210 had received two doses of AZD1222 and approximately 25 had received two doses of the MenACWY control vaccine. General study outcomes and caveats: In the small 56-69-year group, the increase in depth fell short of significance, most likely because of low power. Most participants were white British and females outnumbered males, and the authors suggested that clonal diversity may have been underestimated. CD4 TCRs associated with the vaccine covered the entire spike protein, and the dominant responses were in regions 160-218 and 743-854. Because no samples from the day 14 peak response were available, repertoires could be characterized only after the peak T cell response. Reportedly, almost half of the unique spike-specific TCRs recognized epitopes lying outside the regions that are mutated in the B.1.351 and B.1.1.7 variants. After two AZD1222 doses, spike-specific TCR breadth and depth were significantly higher than at day 0 and than in MenACWY recipients. Conclusions about previously exposed vaccinees are limited, since just six AZD1222 recipients were seropositive for SARS-CoV-2 at baseline.

Including the terminal cysteine and phenylalanine, the CDR3 comprises 13 residues. The CDR3 DNA has 39 bases and is translated from base 1. The junction shows trimming of 5 bases on V and 10 bases on J, and the gene matches do not reach 9 bases of it. Taken from the germline V gene (reference sequence), the CDR1 and CDR2 loops are LNHDA and SQIVND. The CDR3 regions of human TCRbeta chains were analyzed by immunosequencing. The original methods were these. TCRs in the repertoires were matched against a reference library of SARS-CoV-2-specific TCRs that had been generated with the MIRA antigen-specificity platform. Breadth was defined as the fraction of unique TCRs that were SARS-CoV-2-associated, and depth was defined as the fraction of total T cells that were SARS-CoV-2-associated. Using the MIRA data, each spike-specific TCR was mapped to the spike region that the TCR reacts to and placed in a CD4 or CD8 class. Log10-transformed breadth and depth values were compared by one-way ANOVA with Sidak's multiple comparisons tests. Sourced from immuneACCESS, this table was stored by TCRdb with only in-frame sequences that have V and J called. A share of the clones is absent; for the studies checked, an unresolved V gene accounts for under half, and the remainder has no known explanation. V and J calls and clone size are copied from that table; D and trimming were computed from the DNA. Across this sample there are 75,000 to 90,000 clones, with roughly 81% seen only once. Together, the top ten hold around 13% of the sample.

Interpreted using the paper, the time point label stands for: baseline before first vaccination. The vaccinee samples were drawn from two UK trials, COV001 and COV002, one of which was a single-blind randomized controlled phase 2/3 trial testing AZD1222 (ChAdOx1 nCoV-19) in healthy adults. For TCRbeta chain sequencing, PBMC samples from trial participants were taken at day 0 and at day 28 after the second dose. With respect to this clone: This clone's antigen is unknown. No clone much larger than this one lies a single base away; base qualities are absent.

Specimen: peripheral blood, collected on day 0 of AZD1222 vaccination. The rearrangement joined TRBV19 to TRBJ2-3, and TRBD1 matches 7 of the central bases. The source is an adult in good health. The CDR3 region: CASSAGQVGAQYF. The DNA sequence is TGTGCCAGTAGTGCTGGACAGGTAGGAGCGCAGTATTTT.